Each of the 30 T cell receptor beta chains below was sequenced from the same sample in a study of T cell changes during pregnancy in multiple sclerosis. TCRdb's copy holds only in-frame clones and misses some; the assay was immunoSEQ multiplex PCR. This repertoire shows about 34,000 clones, around nine tenths found once; its top ten account for roughly 4%. The source material was CD8+ T cells from peripheral blood mononuclear cells, sampled in the third trimester of pregnancy. The receptors stem from a female donor with multiple sclerosis, enrolled in a pregnancy study.

This chain joins TRBV13 and TRBJ1-6; D is unclear. The germline gives CDR1 PRHDT, CDR2 FYEKMQ (reference sequence). V gave up 5 bases and J gave up 7 bases, with 18 bases separating them. CDR3 length equals 16 residues. The CDR3 loop reads CASSGSEVLRNSPLHF. CDR3 bases: TGTGCCAGCAGCGGGAGTGAGGTATTGCGGAATTCACCCCTCCACTTT. The variable domain in full, with the rest retrieved from reference TRBV13 and TRBJ1-6, is AAGVIQSPRHLIKEKRETATLKCYPIPRHDTVYWYQQGPGQDPQFLISFYEKMQSDKGSIPDRFSAQQFSDYHSELNMSSLELGDSALYFCASSGSEVLRNSPLHFGNGTRLTVT.

This clone was recorded only once. The V and J genes are TRBV5-1 and TRBJ1-1, with D perhaps matching TRBD1 (5 bases). This CDR3 spans 12 amino acids. The germline V gene has CDR1 SGHRS and CDR2 YFSETQ. V was trimmed by 5 bases and J by 3 bases, leaving 8 bases between them. This CDR3 reads CASRLGHTEAFF. The CDR3 nucleotides are TGCGCCAGCAGGCTGGGGCACACTGAAGCTTTCTTT.

This chain links TRBV7-3 with TRBJ2-3; D is perhaps TRBD1 (6 bases). Trimming pared 2 bases from V and 0 bases from J, leaving 15 bases between. CDR3 length: 17 amino acids. Germline-derived CDR1 and CDR2 are SGHTA and FQGTGA. CDR3 coding DNA: TGTGCCAGCAGCTTATCACAGGGCAGTGCCAGCACAGATACGCAGTATTTT. Amino acid sequence: CASSLSQGSASTDTQYF.

This CDR3 reads CASSTLTEYGEQFF. As DNA, the CDR3 is TGTGCCAGTAGTACGCTGACAGAATATGGTGAGCAGTTCTTC. The V gene is TRBV19, the J gene TRBJ2-1; D is possibly TRBD1 (5 bases). The CDR3 is made up of 14 amino acids. The V end was cut by 4 bases, the J end by 9 bases, with 16 bases between. Germline CDR1 is LNHDA and CDR2 is SQIVND (reference sequence). The whole variable domain, filled in from reference TRBV19 and TRBJ2-1, reads DGGITQSPKYLFRKEGQNVTLSCEQNLNHDAMYWYRQDPGQGLRLIYYSQIVNDFQKGDIAEGYSVSREKKESFPLTVTSAQKNPTAFYLCASSTLTEYGEQFFGPGTRLTVL.

This chain uses TRBV11-3 with TRBJ2-3, with a possible D match to TRBD2 (7 bases). The germline gives CDR1 SGHNT, CDR2 YENEEA. The V and J ends lost 3 bases and 9 bases respectively, with 10 bases between them. This CDR3 has 12 residues. The CDR3 loop is CASSFGGPTQYF. The CDR3 region has the DNA TGTGCCAGCAGCTTCGGGGGGCCCACGCAGTATTTT. Using reference TRBV11-3 and TRBJ2-3 for the parts outside the CDR3, the full variable domain is EAGVVQSPRYKIIEKKQPVAFWCNPISGHNTLYWYLQNLGQGPELLIRYENEEAVDDSQLPKDRFSAERLKGVDSTLKIQPAELGDSAVYLCASSFGGPTQYFGPGTRLTVL.

The chain uses TRBV12-5 and TRBJ2-2; D is ambiguous. V was cut by 3 bases and J by 14 bases, with 13 bases left in between. This CDR3 region has 12 residues. Germline V gene data show CDR1 as LGHNT and CDR2 as FRNRAP. CDR3 in amino acids: CASGFGLSDLFF. As DNA, the CDR3 is TGTGCTAGTGGTTTTGGGCTCTCCGATCTGTTTTTT.

The genes are TRBV5-1 and TRBJ1-2, with 10 bases aligning to TRBD1. CDR3 length: 14 amino acids. From germline, CDR1 is SGHRS and CDR2 YFSETQ. J was trimmed by 6 bases and V by 0 bases; bases with no gene match: 2. The CDR3 coding sequence is TGCGCCAGCAGCTTGGCCGGGACAGGGGATGGCTACACCTTC. Its translation is CASSLAGTGDGYTF.

The rearrangement joins TRBV4-1 to TRBJ1-1; maybe TRBD1 (6 bases). Trimming removed 1 base from V and 7 bases from J, with 13 bases in between. Germline V CDR1 and CDR2: MGHRA, YSYEKL. CDR3 length equals 14 residues. CDR3 region: CASSQAQGYGEAFF. CDR3 nucleotide sequence: TGCGCCAGCAGCCAAGCTCAGGGGTACGGTGAAGCTTTCTTT.

V gene TRBV4-3 combines with J gene TRBJ2-2, with TRBD2 as a possible D gene (5 bases). With 0 bases removed from V and 4 bases from J, the gap between germline ends came to 12 bases. Germline V gene data show CDR1 as LGHNA and CDR2 as YSLEER. The CDR3 totals 16 residues. DNA for the CDR3: TGCGCCAGCAGCCAAGAAGCCGGAGGTCGCACCGGGGAGCTGTTTTTT. Protein: CASSQEAGGRTGELFF.

Comment on this clone: Different DNA sequences within this sample yield the same CDR3. The J gene is TRBJ1-1, the V gene TRBV6-5; perhaps TRBD1 as D (6 bases). The V and J ends lost 2 bases and 8 bases respectively, with 6 bases between them. Per germline, CDR1 MNHEY and CDR2 SVGAGI. The CDR3 has 11 amino acids. The CDR3 nucleotides read TGTGCCAGCAGTTACGGGGGCGAAGCTTTCTTT. The encoded protein is CASSYGGEAFF.

Only a few counts were recorded for this clone. V and J are TRBV5-4 and TRBJ1-1; the D gene is possibly TRBD1 (6 bases). The CDR3 contains 13 residues. Germline V lookup: CDR1 SGHNT, CDR2 YYREEE (reference sequence). Trimming left V 3 bases short and J 5 bases short, with 11 bases between. CDR3 bases: TGTGCCAGCAGCTCCCCAGGGGTTACTGAAGCTTTCTTT. Translation gives CASSSPGVTEAFF. Complete variable domain (other parts from reference TRBV5-4 and TRBJ1-1): ETGVTQSPTHLIKTRGQQVTLRCSSQSGHNTVSWYQQALGQGPQFIFQYYREEENGRGNFPPRFSGLQFPNYSSELNVNALELDDSALYLCASSSPGVTEAFFGQGTRLTVV.

The V call is TRBV19, the J call TRBJ1-2; D ambiguous. Germline CDR1 is LNHDA and CDR2 is SQIVND (reference sequence). This CDR3 has 13 residues. V shed 2 bases and J shed 4 bases, with 8 bases lying between them. CDR3 sequence: CASSILTSYGYTF. The CDR3, as DNA: TGTGCCAGTAGTATACTCACAAGCTATGGCTACACCTTC.

This clone appeared a single time. The gene calls are TRBV9 and TRBJ1-2; no clear D gene. CDR3 length: 16 residues. V shed 3 bases and J shed 4 bases, with 19 bases lying between them. Germline values: CDR1 SGDLS, CDR2 YYNGEE. The CDR3 spells CASSASGLSGFYGYTF. DNA of the CDR3: TGTGCCAGCAGCGCTTCGGGCCTTAGCGGGTTCTATGGCTACACCTTC.

This sequence joins TRBV5-1 and TRBJ2-1; 8 bases align to TRBD2. CDR1 is SGHRS, CDR2 YFSETQ, per germline. The CDR3 spans 15 residues. J gave up 3 bases and V 4 bases, and 6 bases lay outside the gene matches. CDR3 region: CASSEAGALYNEQFF. The CDR3 DNA reads as TGCGCCAGCAGCGAAGCGGGGGCCCTCTACAATGAGCAGTTCTTC.

The CDR3 nucleotides are TGCGCCAGCACCCGTTTGTGGCTAGCGGCCAATGAGCAGTTCTTC. Protein: CASTRLWLAANEQFF. J is TRBJ2-1 and V is TRBV4-1; TRBD2 matches at 7 bases. With 7 bases clipped from V and 6 bases from J, the junction kept 12 bases outside the gene matches. The CDR3 has 15 amino acids. CDR1 is MGHRA, CDR2 YSYEKL, per germline.

This chain connects TRBV7-9 to TRBJ1-4; D gene unclear. Germline assignment: CDR1 SEHNR and CDR2 FQNEAQ (reference sequence). This CDR3 has 16 residues. Deletions cut 1 base from V and 1 base from J, with 10 bases between. The CDR3 nucleotides read TGTGCCAGCAGCTTAGGACCGCGGGGAACTAATGAAAAACTGTTTTTT. It encodes CASSLGPRGTNEKLFF.

This sequence joins TRBV9 and TRBJ1-3, with 8 bases aligning to TRBD1. Germline V gives CDR1 SGDLS, CDR2 YYNGEE. J lost 3 bases, V lost 0 bases, and 8 bases had no gene match. The CDR3 totals 17 residues. CDR3 residues: CASSVEGRGPFGNTIYF. In DNA, the CDR3 is TGTGCCAGCAGCGTAGAGGGCAGGGGGCCATTTGGAAACACCATATATTTT.

Concerning this clone: It may be a read error: a sequence one base away is much more abundant. This rearrangement joins TRBV4-3 to TRBJ2-5, with 9 positions matching TRBD2. Germline-derived CDR1 and CDR2 are LGHNA and YSLEER. The CDR3 runs 15 residues. Trimming cost V 0 bases and J 1 base; bases outside gene matches: 0. The CDR3 is CASSQERGGQETQYF. CDR3 sequence (DNA): TGCGCCAGCAGCCAAGAGCGGGGGGGCCAAGAGACCCAGTACTTC.

The chain couples TRBV9 to TRBJ1-1; a possible D gene is TRBD1 (5 bases). Germline V gene lookup returns CDR1 SGDLS and CDR2 YYNGEE. Trimming stripped 4 bases from V and 1 base from J, with 14 bases between. The CDR3 has 15 amino acids. The chain's CDR3 is CASSIGGVGNTEAFF. In nucleotides, the CDR3 is TGTGCCAGCAGCATCGGGGGGGTGGGGAACACTGAAGCTTTCTTT.

This chain uses TRBV14 with TRBJ1-6; D is unresolved. The germline V gene encodes CDR1 SGHDN and CDR2 FVKESK. The length of the CDR3 is 13 residues. The V gene lost 0 bases and the J gene lost 10 bases, with 7 bases spanning the gap. CDR3 loop: CASSQERSSPLHF. CDR3 coding DNA: TGTGCCAGCAGCCAAGAAAGGAGCTCACCCCTCCACTTT.

In regard to this clone: The junction departs from the called germline gene at one end, perhaps through a read error. The V call is TRBV7-2, the J call TRBJ2-5; weak D call: TRBD1 (6 bases). The CDR3 is 14 amino acids. Germline CDR1 is SGHTA and CDR2 is FQGNSA. The CDR3 nucleotides read TGTGCCAGCAACTTAGGACAGCCCCAAGAGACCCAGTACTTC. This sequence encodes CASNLGQPQETQYF. The full variable domain, with the rest looked up from reference TRBV7-2 and TRBJ2-5, is GAGVSQSPSNKVTEKGKDVELRCDPISGHTALYWYRQSLGQGLEFLIYFQGNSAPDKSGLPSDRFSAERTGGSVSTLTIQRTQQEDSAVYLCASNLGQPQETQYFGPGTRLLVL.

The rearrangement links TRBV6-6 to TRBJ2-7; TRBD2 might be the D (7 bases). CDR3 size: 14 residues. Trimming stripped 0 bases from V and 7 bases from J, with 13 bases between. Germline CDR1 and CDR2: MNHNY and SVGAGI (reference sequence). The CDR3 nucleotides read TGTGCCAGCAGTTACTCTTCAGGGGAGGGAGAGCAGTACTTC. Translated, it gives CASSYSSGEGEQYF.

The V call is TRBV11-2, the J call TRBJ1-4, with D unclear. Germline assignment: CDR1 SGHAT and CDR2 FQNNGV. V was cut by 7 bases and J by 8 bases, with 8 bases left in between. The CDR3 contains 11 residues. This CDR3 reads CASTGGEKLFF. DNA of the CDR3: TGTGCCAGCACCGGAGGGGAAAAACTGTTTTTT.

The chain joins TRBV7-9 to TRBJ2-5; TRBD1 is a possible D gene (6 bases). Trimming stripped 5 bases from V and 3 bases from J, with 16 bases between. Germline V gives CDR1 SEHNR, CDR2 FQNEAQ (reference sequence). CDR3 length equals 15 residues. CDR3 sequence (DNA): TGTGCCAGCAGCGTAACCGGGACACTTAAAGAGACCCAGTACTTC. As protein: CASSVTGTLKETQYF.

The chain links TRBV2 to TRBJ1-5, with D maybe TRBD1 (5 bases). Germline CDR1 SNHLY, CDR2 FYNNEI. This CDR3 has 15 residues. The V gene lost 7 bases and the J gene lost 3 bases, with 16 bases spanning the gap. The CDR3 DNA reads as TGTGCCAGCACCCGATCCTGGGGGGTCAATCAGCCCCAGCATTTT. Protein product: CASTRSWGVNQPQHF.

This clone counts as medium-sized. The chain links TRBV5-5 to TRBJ1-3, with 7 bases fitting TRBD1. CDR1 SGHKS and CDR2 YYEKEE come from the germline V gene (reference sequence). Trimming cost V 1 base and J 4 bases; bases outside gene matches: 8. The CDR3 totals 16 residues. The chain's CDR3 is CASSLPGQSAGNTIYF. CDR3 bases: TGTGCCAGCAGCTTGCCGGGACAGTCCGCGGGAAACACCATATATTTT.

This chain connects TRBV25-1 to TRBJ1-1; 8 bases map to TRBD1. The V gene end was trimmed by 4 bases and the J gene end by 3 bases; junction bases not matched to a gene: 4. CDR3 length: 14 amino acids. Looked up from germline, CDR1 is MGHDK and CDR2 is SYGVNS. The CDR3 protein is CASSVTGGYTEAFF. DNA for the CDR3: TGTGCCAGCAGTGTTACAGGGGGTTACACTGAAGCTTTCTTT.

Concerning this clone: One end of the junction does not line up with germline, which may come from a read error. This sequence joins TRBV7-8 and TRBJ1-5; no clear D gene. Germline V gene lookup returns CDR1 SGHVS and CDR2 FQNEAQ. The CDR3 is 13 residues long. DNA of the CDR3: TGTGCCAGCAGGTTAGAAGAGGGTCAGCCCCAGCATTTT. Its translation: CASRLEEGQPQHF.

The chain recombines TRBV4-3 with TRBJ2-1, with 8 bases matching TRBD2. The CDR3 covers 15 residues. J was trimmed by 4 bases and V by 3 bases; bases with no gene match: 5. The germline gives CDR1 LGHNA, CDR2 YSLEER. CDR3 residues: CASSQELAGYNEQFF. CDR3 bases: TGCGCCAGCAGCCAGGAGTTAGCGGGGTACAATGAGCAGTTCTTC.

Here the CDR3 DNA reads TGTGCCAGCAGCCAAGATCCAGGGGCTAGCGGGGGGGCCGGGACCCAGTACTTC. Translated: CASSQDPGASGGAGTQYF. The chain employs TRBV4-2 and TRBJ2-5; 12 bases agree with TRBD2. The V and J ends lost 0 bases and 7 bases, in that order; junction bases with no gene match: 12. CDR3 size: 18 residues. Germline values: CDR1 LGHNA, CDR2 YNFKEQ.